This T cell receptor beta chain comes out of a study of T cells after somatic rescue of genetic block. This table comes from immunoSEQ multiplex PCR, and its TCRdb copy is limited to in-frame clones, with some not included. The sample gives over 12,000 clones, around 70% of which show up once; more than 13% is in the top ten. In germline, CDR1 is LGHNA, CDR2 YNFKEQ. After removal of 0 bases from V and 2 bases from J, the junction contained 6 bases not matched to a gene. The CDR3 consists of 16 residues. This clonotype was obtained from a boy younger than 18. The material sequenced was peripheral blood mononuclear cells (PBMCs). The V gene is TRBV4-2, the J gene TRBJ2-5; TRBD1 matches at 7 bases. The CDR3 is CASSQDGTEDQETQYF. CDR3 sequence (DNA): TGTGCCAGCAGCCAAGATGGGACAGAGGATCAAGAGACCCAGTACTTC.